Shown below are 2 T cell receptor beta chains from a single sample sequenced in a study of beta chain features in type 1 diabetes. As every portion of the isolated RNA was reverse transcribed, the sequencing read expressed TCRB transcripts. The assay was immunoSEQ multiplex PCR, and TCRdb's table has in-frame clones only and misses some. Counted here are more than 150,000 clones, 10% to 15% occurring once; the ten biggest clones make up roughly 0.6%. Specimen: central memory CD4+ T cells from blood. All receptors come from a young woman in good health.

The V and J genes are TRBV18 and TRBJ2-1, with 9 bases aligning to TRBD1. V shed 6 bases and J 10 bases; nucleotides not matched to a gene: 25. Germline CDR1 KGHSH, CDR2 LQKENI. The CDR3 extends over 19 amino acids. The CDR3 nucleotides are TGTGCCAGCTCCCCTCGACAGGGGGGATCCAGGTGGGTCGCAATCGAGCAGTTCTTC. Translating it yields CASSPRQGGSRWVAIEQFF.

CDR3 region: CASGPQGRAGQPQHF. As DNA, the CDR3 is TGTGCCAGCGGACCCCAGGGGCGGGCGGGTCAGCCCCAGCATTTT. The chain couples TRBV28 to TRBJ1-5; D perhaps matches TRBD1 (6 bases). The CDR3 loop spans 15 amino acids. Germline CDR1 reads MDHEN; CDR2 reads SYDVKM. Trimming left V 8 bases short and J 6 bases short, with 20 bases between.